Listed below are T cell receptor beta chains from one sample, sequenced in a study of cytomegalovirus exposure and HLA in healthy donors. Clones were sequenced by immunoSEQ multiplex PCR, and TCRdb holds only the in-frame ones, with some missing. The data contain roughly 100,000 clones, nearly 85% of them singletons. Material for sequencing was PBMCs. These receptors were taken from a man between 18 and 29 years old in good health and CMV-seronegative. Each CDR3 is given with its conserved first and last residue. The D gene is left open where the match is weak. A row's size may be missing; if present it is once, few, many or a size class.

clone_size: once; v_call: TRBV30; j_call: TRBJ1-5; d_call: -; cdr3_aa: CAWNIQGNQPQHF; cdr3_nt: TGTGCCTGGAATATCCAGGGCAATCAGCCCCAGCATTTT
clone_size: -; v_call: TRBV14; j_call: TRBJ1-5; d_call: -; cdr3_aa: CASSQDQLLSNQPQHF; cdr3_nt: TGTGCCAGCAGCCAAGATCAACTTCTTAGCAATCAGCCCCAGCATTTT
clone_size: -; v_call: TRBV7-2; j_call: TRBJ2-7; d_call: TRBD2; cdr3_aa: CASSLGGRGYEQYF; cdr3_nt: TGTGCCAGCAGCTTAGGCGGGAGGGGGTACGAGCAGTACTTC
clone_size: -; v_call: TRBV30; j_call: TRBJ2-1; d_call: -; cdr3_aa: CAWSGLDEQFF; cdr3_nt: TGTGCCTGGAGTGGGCTGGATGAGCAGTTCTTC
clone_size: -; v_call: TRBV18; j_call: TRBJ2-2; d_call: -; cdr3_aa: CASSRSGTTNTGELFF; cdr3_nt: TGTGCCAGCTCACGTTCGGGGACAACGAACACCGGGGAGCTGTTTTTT
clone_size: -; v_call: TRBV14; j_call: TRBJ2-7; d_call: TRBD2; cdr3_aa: CASSQVSSGSTMGQYF; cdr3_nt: TGTGCCAGCAGCCAAGTATCTAGCGGGAGTACGATGGGGCAGTACTTC
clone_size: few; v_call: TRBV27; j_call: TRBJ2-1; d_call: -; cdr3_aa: CASSSLRTVVLNEQFF; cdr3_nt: TGTGCCAGCAGTTCGCTCCGGACAGTGGTACTGAATGAGCAGTTCTTC
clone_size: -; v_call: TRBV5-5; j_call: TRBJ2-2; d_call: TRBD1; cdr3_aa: CASSLFRGQHTGELFF; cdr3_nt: TGTGCCAGCAGCCTGTTTAGGGGACAGCACACCGGGGAGCTGTTTTTT
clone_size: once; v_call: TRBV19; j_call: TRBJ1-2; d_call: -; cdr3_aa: CASSLRAGRDGYTF; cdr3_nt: TGTGCCAGTAGCCTCAGGGCAGGGAGGGATGGCTACACCTTC
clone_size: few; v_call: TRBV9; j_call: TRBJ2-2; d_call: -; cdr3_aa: CASSPHQGGGELFF; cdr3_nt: TGTGCCAGCAGCCCCCATCAGGGAGGCGGGGAGCTGTTTTTT
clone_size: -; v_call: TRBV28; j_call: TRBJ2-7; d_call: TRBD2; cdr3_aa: CASVPSGVYEQYF; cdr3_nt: TGTGCCAGCGTTCCTAGCGGGGTTTACGAGCAGTACTTC
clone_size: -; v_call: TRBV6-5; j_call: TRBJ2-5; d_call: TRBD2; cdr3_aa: CASSLTSGRETQYF; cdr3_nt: TGTGCCAGCAGTTTGACTAGCGGGAGAGAGACCCAGTACTTC
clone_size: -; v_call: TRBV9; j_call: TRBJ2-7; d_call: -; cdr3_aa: CASSASPGQTYEQYF; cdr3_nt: TGTGCCAGCAGCGCGTCACCGGGACAAACCTACGAGCAGTACTTC
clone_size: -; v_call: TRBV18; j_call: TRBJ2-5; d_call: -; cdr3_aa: CASSPLDSGLGETQYF; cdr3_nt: TGTGCCAGCTCACCACTGGATAGCGGCTTGGGGGAGACCCAGTACTTC
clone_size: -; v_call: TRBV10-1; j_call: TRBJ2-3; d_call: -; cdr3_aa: CASTPTVGDTQYF; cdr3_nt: TGCGCCAGCACCCCCACCGTCGGGGATACGCAGTATTTT
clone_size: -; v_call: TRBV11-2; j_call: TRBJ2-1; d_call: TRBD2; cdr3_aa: CASSSSGTSGRRGNEQFF; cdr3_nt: TGTGCCAGCAGCTCGTCCGGGACTAGCGGGAGAAGGGGCAATGAGCAGTTCTTC
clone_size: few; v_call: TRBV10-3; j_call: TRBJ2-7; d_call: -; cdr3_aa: CANSDSPYEQYF; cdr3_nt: TGTGCCAACTCCGACAGCCCCTACGAGCAGTACTTC
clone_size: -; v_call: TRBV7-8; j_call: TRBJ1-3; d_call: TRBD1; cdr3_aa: CASSLDTGQGVANTIYF; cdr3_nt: TGTGCCAGCAGCTTAGATACGGGACAGGGGGTTGCGAACACCATATATTTT
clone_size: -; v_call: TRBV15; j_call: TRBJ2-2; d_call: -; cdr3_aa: CATSRVGGWSGELFF; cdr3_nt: TGTGCCACCAGCAGAGTAGGGGGTTGGTCCGGGGAGCTGTTTTTT
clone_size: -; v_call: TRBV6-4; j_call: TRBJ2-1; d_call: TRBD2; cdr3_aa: CASSIGLAGPMDEQFF; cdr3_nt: TGTGCCAGCAGTATTGGACTAGCGGGCCCTATGGATGAGCAGTTCTTC
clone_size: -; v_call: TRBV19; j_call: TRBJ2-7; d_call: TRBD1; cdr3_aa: CASRGTGDSYEQYF; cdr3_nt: TGTGCCAGTAGAGGAACAGGGGATTCCTACGAGCAGTACTTC
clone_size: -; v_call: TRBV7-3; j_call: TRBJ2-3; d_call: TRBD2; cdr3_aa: CASRDGTTMQTDTQYF; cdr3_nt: TGTGCCAGCAGGGACGGGACTACCATGCAGACAGATACGCAGTATTTT
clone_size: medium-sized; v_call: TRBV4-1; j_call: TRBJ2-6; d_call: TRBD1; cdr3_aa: CASSHQTGGTGANVLTF; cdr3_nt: TGCGCCAGCAGCCATCAGACAGGGGGCACTGGGGCCAACGTCCTGACTTTC
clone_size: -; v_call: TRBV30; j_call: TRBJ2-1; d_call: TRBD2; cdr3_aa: CAWSQSGGFNEQFF; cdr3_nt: TGTGCCTGGAGTCAAAGCGGGGGCTTCAATGAGCAGTTCTTC
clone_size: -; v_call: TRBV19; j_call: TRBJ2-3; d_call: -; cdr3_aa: CASSILGGSTDTQYF; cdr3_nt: TGTGCCAGTAGTATTCTGGGGGGAAGCACAGATACGCAGTATTTT
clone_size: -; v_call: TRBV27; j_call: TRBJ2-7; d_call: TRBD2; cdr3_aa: CASSLGTRNYEQYF; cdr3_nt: TGTGCCAGCAGTTTGGGGACTAGGAACTACGAGCAGTACTTC
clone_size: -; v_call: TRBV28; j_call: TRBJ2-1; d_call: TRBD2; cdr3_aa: CASSPGLAGAGNEQFF; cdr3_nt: TGTGCCAGCAGTCCTGGACTAGCGGGAGCCGGGAATGAGCAGTTCTTC
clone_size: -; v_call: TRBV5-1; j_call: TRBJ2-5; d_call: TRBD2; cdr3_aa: CASSLEPAGDQETQYF; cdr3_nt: TGCGCCAGCAGCTTGGAGCCAGCGGGGGACCAAGAGACCCAGTACTTC
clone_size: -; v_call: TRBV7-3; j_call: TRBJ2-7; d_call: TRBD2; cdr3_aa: CASNPGGSAYEQYF; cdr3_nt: TGTGCCAGCAACCCGGGAGGATCGGCGTACGAGCAGTACTTC
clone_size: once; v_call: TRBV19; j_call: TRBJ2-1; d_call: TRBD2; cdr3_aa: CASSPLFSGSYEQFF; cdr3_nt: TGTGCCAGTAGTCCCCTCTTTAGCGGGAGCTATGAGCAGTTCTTC
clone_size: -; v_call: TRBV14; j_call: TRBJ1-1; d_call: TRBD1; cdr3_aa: CASSSRQGVYTEAFF; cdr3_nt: TGTGCCAGCAGCTCCAGACAGGGTGTATACACTGAAGCTTTCTTT
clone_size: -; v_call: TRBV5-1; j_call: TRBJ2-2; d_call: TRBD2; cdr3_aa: CASSQLAVTNTGELFF; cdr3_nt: TGCGCCAGCAGCCAGCTAGCGGTCACGAACACCGGGGAGCTGTTTTTT
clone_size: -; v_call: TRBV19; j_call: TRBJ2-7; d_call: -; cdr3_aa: CASSIGLQLYEQYF; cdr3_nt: TGTGCCAGTAGTATAGGACTACAACTCTACGAGCAGTACTTC
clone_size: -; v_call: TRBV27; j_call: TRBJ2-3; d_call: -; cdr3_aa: CASSLGWSGTDTQYF; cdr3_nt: TGTGCCAGCAGTTTAGGCTGGTCCGGGACAGATACGCAGTATTTT
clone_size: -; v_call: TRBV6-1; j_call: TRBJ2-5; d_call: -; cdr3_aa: CASIMDLSETQYF; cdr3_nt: TGTGCCAGCATTATGGACTTATCAGAGACCCAGTACTTC
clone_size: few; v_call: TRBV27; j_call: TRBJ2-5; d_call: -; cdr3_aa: CASKRTVQETQYF; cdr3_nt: TGTGCCAGCAAACGGACAGTCCAAGAGACCCAGTACTTC
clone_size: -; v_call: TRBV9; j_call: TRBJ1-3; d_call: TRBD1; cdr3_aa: CASSVGQGPSGNTIYF; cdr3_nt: TGTGCCAGCAGCGTCGGACAGGGACCCTCTGGAAACACCATATATTTT
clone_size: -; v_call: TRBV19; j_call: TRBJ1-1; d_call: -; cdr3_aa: CASSLTGTTEAFF; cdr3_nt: TGTGCCAGTAGTTTGACAGGTACCACTGAAGCTTTCTTT
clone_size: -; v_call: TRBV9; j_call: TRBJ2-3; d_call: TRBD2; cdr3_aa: CASSATSGRAIADTQYF; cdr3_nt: TGTGCCAGCAGCGCGACTAGCGGGAGGGCGATCGCAGATACGCAGTATTTT
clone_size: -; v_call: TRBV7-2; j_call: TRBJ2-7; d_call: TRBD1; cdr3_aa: CASSLKGAPAYEQYF; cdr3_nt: TGTGCCAGCAGCCTAAAGGGGGCCCCTGCCTACGAGCAGTACTTC
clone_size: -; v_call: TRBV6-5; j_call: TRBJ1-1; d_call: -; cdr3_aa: CASSYGEGSEAFF; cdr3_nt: TGTGCCAGCAGTTACGGGGAGGGGTCTGAAGCTTTCTTT
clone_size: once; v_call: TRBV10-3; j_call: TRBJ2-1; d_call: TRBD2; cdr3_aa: CAIKREMGDEQFF; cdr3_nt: TGTGCCATCAAGCGGGAGATGGGGGATGAGCAGTTCTTC
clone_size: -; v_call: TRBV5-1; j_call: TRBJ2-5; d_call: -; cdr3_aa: CASSGGQNQETQYF; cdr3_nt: TGCGCCAGCAGCGGGGGACAAAACCAAGAGACCCAGTACTTC
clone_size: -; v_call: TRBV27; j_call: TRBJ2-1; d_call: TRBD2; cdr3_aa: CASSWGLAGYNEQFF; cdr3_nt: TGTGCCAGCAGTTGGGGACTAGCTGGTTACAATGAGCAGTTCTTC